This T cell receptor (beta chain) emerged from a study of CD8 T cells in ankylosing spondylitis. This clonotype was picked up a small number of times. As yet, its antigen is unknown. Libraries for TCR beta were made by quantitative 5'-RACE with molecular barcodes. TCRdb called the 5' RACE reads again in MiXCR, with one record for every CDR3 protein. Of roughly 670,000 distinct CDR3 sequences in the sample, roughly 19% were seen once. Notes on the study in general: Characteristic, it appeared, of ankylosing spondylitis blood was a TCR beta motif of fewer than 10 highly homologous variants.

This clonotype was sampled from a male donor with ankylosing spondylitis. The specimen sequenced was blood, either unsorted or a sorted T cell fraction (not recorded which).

The CDR3 bases are TGTGCCAGCAGCTCCTTGGGTGGGGCTGATAATTCACCCCTCCACTTT. It is translated as CASSSLGGADNSPLHF. This chain connects TRBV7-9 to TRBJ1-6; perhaps TRBD1 as D (5 bases). This CDR3 has 16 residues. V lost 4 bases, J lost 5 bases, and 15 bases lay in between. CDR1 and CDR2 from the germline V gene are SEHNR and FQNEAQ (reference sequence).